This T cell receptor beta chain appears in the sequencing data of a study of regulatory T cells in long-lasting Graves disease. Time point noted: newly diagnosed GD, antithyroid drugs for less than 3 months. With RNA extracted from PBMCs as input, the TCR library was made. Staff took 7.5 to 9.5 milliliters of peripheral blood and put it into EDTA tubes. CDR1 MNHEY and CDR2 SVGAGI come from the germline V gene. This CDR3 spans 15 amino acids. A note on this clonotype: As yet, its antigen is unknown. A read error is the likely source, as a far larger clone sits one nucleotide away.

Construction of the TCR beta libraries employed iRepertoire HTBI primers in conjunction with Arm-PCR of CDR3 regions. TCRdb reanalysed the multiplex PCR reads using MiXCR and keeps one entry per CDR3 protein. The sample holds 200,000 to 250,000 distinct CDR3 sequences, approximately 18% seen once. Study-wide findings and caveats: Whereas new patients shared 800 to 1,000 public clonotypes, persistent patients shared more, at about 3,000.

These sequences were also reported in another study, on T cells in Graves' hyperthyroidism and ophthalmopathy. That work adds: The HTBI primer set drove a first-round RT-PCR of the TCR CDR3.

The starting material was peripheral blood mononuclear cells (PBMCs), obtained at new diagnosis, from a patient treated with antithyroid drugs. The clonotype originates from a woman aged 25 to 39 with Graves disease. This chain links TRBV6-5 with TRBJ1-2; perhaps TRBD1 as D (5 bases). CDR3 bases: TGTGCCAACAGTTTAGGGGCCGCCCGTCGTGGGGGCTACACCTTC. Its translation is CANSLGAARRGGYTF.